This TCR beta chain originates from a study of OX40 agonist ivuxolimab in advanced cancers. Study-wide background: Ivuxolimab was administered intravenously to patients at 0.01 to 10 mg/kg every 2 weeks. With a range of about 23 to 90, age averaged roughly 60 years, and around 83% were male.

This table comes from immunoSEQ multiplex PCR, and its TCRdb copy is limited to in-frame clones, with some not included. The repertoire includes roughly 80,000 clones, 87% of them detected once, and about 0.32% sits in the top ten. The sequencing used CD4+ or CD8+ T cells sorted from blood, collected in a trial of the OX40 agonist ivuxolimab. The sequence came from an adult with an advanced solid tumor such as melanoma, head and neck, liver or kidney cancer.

DNA of the CDR3: TGTGCCATCAGTGAGGGGACAGGGACGGGCGGGCCCCAGCATTTT. Its translation is CAISEGTGTGGPQHF. The V and J genes are TRBV10-3 and TRBJ1-5; the match to TRBD1 covers 9 bases. Germline CDR1 and CDR2: ENHRY and SYGVKD. Trimming took 2 bases from V and 9 from J; bases not matched to a gene: 8. This CDR3 comprises 15 residues.